This T cell receptor beta chain was documented in a study of sequential checkpoint blockade in melanoma. Study background: Randomization was 1:1 between first-line nivolumab→ipilimumab and ipilimumab→nivolumab.

Only in-frame clones appear in the TCRdb table, and some are missing; sequencing was by immunoSEQ multiplex PCR. The sample lists 15,000 to 20,000 clones; just under 95% were seen once. The V segment lost 0 bases and the J segment 6 bases; nucleotides outside the gene matches: 2. From germline, CDR1 is SGHDT and CDR2 YYEEEE. This CDR3 spans 14 amino acids. Treatment in this sample: randomized to nivolumab then ipilimumab (arm A) or the reverse (arm B). Sorted cells were live CD3+CD8+, lacking CD19 and CD56, from PBMCs. This sequence was found in a human donor with melanoma. The V call is TRBV5-6, the J call TRBJ2-7; 11 bases line up with TRBD2. The sequencing here drew on CD8+ T cells sorted from blood (inferred from file names), taken from a patient given nivolumab and ipilimumab in sequence. The CDR3 DNA follows: TGTGCCAGCAGCTTGGGACTAGCGGGGACCGAGCAGTACTTC. Amino acids: CASSLGLAGTEQYF. The variable domain in full, with the rest retrieved from reference TRBV5-6 and TRBJ2-7, is DAGVTQSPTHLIKTRGQQVTLRCSPKSGHDTVSWYQQALGQGPQFIFQYYEEEERQRGNFPDRFSGHQFPNYSSELNVNALLLGDSALYLCASSLGLAGTEQYFGPGTRLTVT.